This T cell receptor beta chain was captured in a study of OX40 agonist ivuxolimab in advanced cancers. Across the study: The patients got ivuxolimab, which is an agonistic anti-OX40 (CD134) antibody. General study points: Among the nonresponders, some also had low normalized T-cell clonal expansion. Clonal expansion from baseline to week 6 occurred in both CD4+ and CD8+ T cells.

Trimming pared 4 bases from V and 5 bases from J, leaving 18 bases between. Germline-derived CDR1 and CDR2 are KGHSH and LQKENI. This CDR3 is built from 15 residues. TCRdb's copy holds only in-frame clones and misses some; the assay was immunoSEQ multiplex PCR. The sample includes tens of thousands of clones, about 85% of them seen just once. For this clone: The antigen is undetermined.

This TCR derives from an adult with an advanced solid tumor such as melanoma, head and neck, liver or kidney cancer. The material was CD4+ or CD8+ T cells sorted from blood, obtained in a trial of the OX40 agonist ivuxolimab. This chain joins TRBV18 and TRBJ2-7, with D possibly being TRBD2 (7 bases). CDR3 sequence reads: CASSQRTRGHDEQYF. The CDR3 nucleotides are TGTGCCAGCTCACAACGGACGCGGGGGCACGACGAGCAGTACTTC.